This T cell receptor beta chain was profiled in a study of blood T cell repertoires in COVID-19. Across the study: PBMCs, B-cell-depleted T cells, or T cells provided the cDNA or gDNA that made up the material.

The CDR3 has 15 residues. Trimming stripped 7 bases from V and 8 bases from J, with 23 bases between. Germline V CDR1 and CDR2: MNHEY, SVGAGI. In the original workflow: Reference gene primer amplification gave estimated nucleated cell counts. Method: immunoSEQ multiplex PCR; TCRdb's copy keeps in-frame clones and lacks some. D and trimming come from the DNA, and the V and J calls and clone size come from that table. The top ten hold approximately 12% of the sample, which has around 480,000 clones, about nine tenths seen once. The Seattle patients joined while their infection was active and were tracked longitudinally afterward.

The chain carries TRBV6-5 and TRBJ1-2, with no clear D. Input material: peripheral blood. The clonotype originates from a woman aged 45-65 years with COVID-19, enrolled during active disease. CDR3 coding DNA: TGTGCCAGCACCTCGCCTGACGGCCTGAGCGGCGGCTACACCTTC. Protein product: CASTSPDGLSGGYTF.